Listed below are T cell receptor beta chains from one sample, sequenced in a study of T cell responses to AZD1222 COVID-19 vaccine. This table comes from immunoSEQ multiplex PCR, and its TCRdb copy is limited to in-frame clones, with some not included. This sample carries about 120,000 clones, 85% to 90% of them seen once, and the ten largest clones take about a tenth. The sequencing here drew on peripheral blood, taken on day 0 of AZD1222 vaccination. The receptor source for this set is an adult in good health. Each CDR3 is given with its conserved first and last residue. A D gene is named only where the DNA matches it firmly. Size is omitted from some rows. Given values are once, few, many or a class for expanded clones.

clone size,D gene,J gene,V gene,CDR3 DNA,CDR3 protein
-,-,TRBJ2-7,TRBV20-1,TGCAGTGCTAGCGGCGCTTACGAGCAGTACTTC,CSASGAYEQYF
-,TRBD1,TRBJ2-7,TRBV6-5,TGTGCCAGCAGTTTACTAGGACAGGGGCGATACGAGCAGTACTTC,CASSLLGQGRYEQYF
-,-,TRBJ2-7,TRBV7-2,TGTGCCAGCAGCTATGGCCACCGCTCCTACGAGCAGTACTTC,CASSYGHRSYEQYF
-,-,TRBJ1-2,TRBV12-3/TRBV12-4,TGTGCCAGCGTAGGGGAGGGCTATGGCTACACCTTC,CASVGEGYGYTF
once,-,TRBJ1-2,TRBV9,TGTGCCAGCAGCGTAGCTGGGGACGCTAACTATGGCTACACCTTC,CASSVAGDANYGYTF
-,-,TRBJ1-2,TRBV5-1,TGCGCCAGCAGCTTGGAGGCGTCCTATGGCTACACCTTC,CASSLEASYGYTF
-,-,TRBJ2-2,TRBV11-2,TGTGCCAGCAGAAGTGTTAGGGTCAGGGTTTCGAACACCGGGGAGCTGTTTTTT,CASRSVRVRVSNTGELFF
-,TRBD2,TRBJ2-3,TRBV7-2,TGTGCCAGCAGCTTAGTAGCGGGAGGGTTAAATACGCAGTATTTT,CASSLVAGGLNTQYF
-,-,TRBJ1-6,TRBV5-4,TGTGCCAGCAGCTTACGGCAGGGCTGGGATTCACCCCTCCACTTT,CASSLRQGWDSPLHF
-,-,TRBJ1-1,TRBV6-5,TGTGCCAGCAGTTACTCGCTGGGGACTGAAGCTTTCTTT,CASSYSLGTEAFF
-,-,TRBJ2-2,TRBV7-9,TGTGCCAGCAGCTTAGCGGGATTCGCCGGGGAGCTGTTTTTT,CASSLAGFAGELFF
-,TRBD2,TRBJ2-1,TRBV5-4,TGTGCCAGCAGCATGCCTGGACTAGCGGGAGGTCAGGGTGAGCAGTTCTTC,CASSMPGLAGGQGEQFF
few,-,TRBJ1-2,TRBV12-2,TGTGCAAGTCGCAGGGGCGACTATGGCTACACCTTC,CASRRGDYGYTF
-,-,TRBJ1-1,TRBV24-1,TGTGCCACCAGACCGGGACTCCAGAACACTGAAGCTTTCTTT,CATRPGLQNTEAFF
once,-,TRBJ2-1,TRBV7-2,TGTGCCAGCAGCTTAGTGGGGGTGAATGAGCAGTTCTTC,CASSLVGVNEQFF
-,-,TRBJ1-5,TRBV6-2/TRBV6-3,TGTGCCAGCAGTTACCCCCGGGACAATCAGCCCCAGCATTTT,CASSYPRDNQPQHF
-,-,TRBJ1-4,TRBV5-5,TGTGCCAGCAGCTTGGATCCGGGTCCTAATGAAAAACTGTTTTTT,CASSLDPGPNEKLFF
-,-,TRBJ2-7,TRBV2,TGTGCCAGCAGTGGGGTCTCCCGCGAGCAGTACTTC,CASSGVSREQYF
-,-,TRBJ1-5,TRBV6-5,TGTGCCAGCAGTTACGGGGTCCGAGGGCCCCAGCATTTT,CASSYGVRGPQHF
-,TRBD1,TRBJ1-3,TRBV5-1,TGCGCCAGCAGCCTGGGGACAGCTGGCCTCTCTGGAAACACCATATATTTT,CASSLGTAGLSGNTIYF
-,-,TRBJ2-1,TRBV6-5,TGTGCCAGCAGTTACTCGGGGTGGGCCTCCTACAATGAGCAGTTCTTC,CASSYSGWASYNEQFF
once,-,TRBJ1-1,TRBV15,TGTGCCACCAGCATTCGACACAACACTGAAGCTTTCTTT,CATSIRHNTEAFF
once,-,TRBJ1-6,TRBV16,TGTGCCAGCAGCCAATCTCAGAATTCACCCCTCCACTTT,CASSQSQNSPLHF
few,-,TRBJ2-1,TRBV20-1,TGCAGTGCCAGTCGTGGGACCAATGAGCAGTTCTTC,CSASRGTNEQFF
-,TRBD1,TRBJ1-5,TRBV7-9,TGTGCCAGCAGTTCCGGGACAGGGAATGATCAGCCCCAGCATTTT,CASSSGTGNDQPQHF
-,-,TRBJ2-1,TRBV18,TGTGCCAGCTCACCACAGGGGAGTAATGAGCAGTTCTTC,CASSPQGSNEQFF